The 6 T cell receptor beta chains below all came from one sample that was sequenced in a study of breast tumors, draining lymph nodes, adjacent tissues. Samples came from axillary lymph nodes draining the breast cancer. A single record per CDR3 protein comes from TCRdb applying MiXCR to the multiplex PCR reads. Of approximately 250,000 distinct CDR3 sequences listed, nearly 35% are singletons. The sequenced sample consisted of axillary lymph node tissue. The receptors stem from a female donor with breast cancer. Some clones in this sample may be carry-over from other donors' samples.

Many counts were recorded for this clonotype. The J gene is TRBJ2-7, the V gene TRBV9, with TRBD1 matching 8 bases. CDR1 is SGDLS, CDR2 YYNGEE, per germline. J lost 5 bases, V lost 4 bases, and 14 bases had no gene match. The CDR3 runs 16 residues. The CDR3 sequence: CASSPQQGENRNEQYF. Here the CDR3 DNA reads TGTGCCAGCAGCCCCCAACAGGGGGAGAATAGAAACGAGCAGTACTTC.

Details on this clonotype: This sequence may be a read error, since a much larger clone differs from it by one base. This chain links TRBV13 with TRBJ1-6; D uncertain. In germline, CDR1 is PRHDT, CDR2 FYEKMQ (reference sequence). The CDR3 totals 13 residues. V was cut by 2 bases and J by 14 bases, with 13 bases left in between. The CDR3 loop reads CASSLRPTKSLHF. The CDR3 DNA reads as TGTGCCAGCAGCTTACGGCCGACAAAATCCCTCCACTTT.

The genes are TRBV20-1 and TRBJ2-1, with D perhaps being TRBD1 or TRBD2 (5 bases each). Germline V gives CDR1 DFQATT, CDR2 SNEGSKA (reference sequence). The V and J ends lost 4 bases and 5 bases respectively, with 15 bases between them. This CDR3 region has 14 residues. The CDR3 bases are TGCAGTGCTACCGATTGGGGACCGAACAATGAGCAGTTCTTC. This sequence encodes CSATDWGPNNEQFF.

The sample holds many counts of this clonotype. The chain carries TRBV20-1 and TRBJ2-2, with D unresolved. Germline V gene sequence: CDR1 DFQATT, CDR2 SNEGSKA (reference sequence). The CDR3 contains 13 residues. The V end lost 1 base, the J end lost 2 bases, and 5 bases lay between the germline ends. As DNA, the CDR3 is TGCAGTGCTAGAGGACGAAACACCGGGGAGCTGTTTTTT. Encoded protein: CSARGRNTGELFF.

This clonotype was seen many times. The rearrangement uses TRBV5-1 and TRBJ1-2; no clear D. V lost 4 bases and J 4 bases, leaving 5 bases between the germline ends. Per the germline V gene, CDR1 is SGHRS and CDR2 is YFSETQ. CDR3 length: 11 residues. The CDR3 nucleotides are TGCGCCAGCAGCCCAGGCTATGGCTACACCTTC. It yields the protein CASSPGYGYTF.

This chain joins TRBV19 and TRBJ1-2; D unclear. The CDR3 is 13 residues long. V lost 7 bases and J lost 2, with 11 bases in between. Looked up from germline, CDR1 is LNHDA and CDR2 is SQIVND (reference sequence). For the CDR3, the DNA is TGTGCCAGTATGCCGGGGTCGAACTATGGCTACACCTTC. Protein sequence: CASMPGSNYGYTF.